This T cell receptor (beta chain) was captured in a study of Graves' ophthalmopathy and Graves' hyperthyroidism. This CDR3 comprises 14 residues. Germline V lookup: CDR1 SGHDN, CDR2 FVKESK. Trimming left V 3 bases short and J 5 bases short, with 13 bases between. As the template, RNA transcripts were used to amplify TCR beta CDR3 regions. First-round RT-PCR relied on HTBI primers, and a second-round multiplex PCR came next. TCRdb processed the multiplex PCR reads anew with MiXCR; each CDR3 protein has one entry. The sample lists some 750,000 distinct CDR3 sequences, around 40% occurring once. The chain couples TRBV14 to TRBJ1-1; D ambiguous. Sequencing used peripheral blood. The TCR originated in an adult man with Graves' ophthalmopathy. The CDR3 sequence is CASSHRGYGTEAFF. The CDR3 DNA reads TGTGCCAGCAGCCACCGGGGTTACGGGACTGAAGCTTTCTTT.